This T cell receptor beta chain was captured in a study of CD8+ T cells in alopecia areata. CDR1 MNHEY and CDR2 SMNVEV come from the germline V gene (reference sequence). The length of the CDR3 is 15 residues. V lost 0 bases, J lost 3 bases, and 12 bases lay in between. RNA was isolated and reverse transcribed to cDNA, the sequencing template. Produced via immunoSEQ multiplex PCR; TCRdb's table is partial and in-frame only. The table lists 150,000 to 200,000 clones, 45% to 60% of them singletons, with around 5% in the top ten. Sample: CD4+ T cells sorted from blood. The sequence was collected from a human donor in good health. V is TRBV27 and J is TRBJ2-7, with D possibly being TRBD2 (6 bases). This CDR3 is CASSLSKTGGYEQYF. CDR3 DNA: TGTGCCAGCAGTTTATCTAAGACCGGGGGCTACGAGCAGTACTTC.